This TCR beta chain was recorded in a study of vaccination and CD4 T cells after COVID-19. Study as a whole: A median of 72 days (range 14 to 241) separated dose two from the taking of post-vaccine samples.

For this clonotype: Its antigen is unidentified.

The treatment is: roughly 10-day PBMC culture with coronavirus spike peptide pools or control peptides (ViraFEST assay). Cultured CD4+ T cell DNA was sequenced using the Oncomine TCR Beta short-read assay. TCRdb recomputed calls from the PCR reads with MiXCR, one row per CDR3 protein. The repertoire holds about 21,000 distinct CDR3 sequences, with 67% as singletons. Trimming shortened V by 2 bases and J by 0 bases, and 8 bases separated the two germline ends. The CDR3 runs 15 residues. The germline gives CDR1 MNHEY, CDR2 SVGEGT. The sequencing input was CD4+ T cells from blood, cultured in vitro. V usage is TRBV6-2 or TRBV6-3 and J usage is TRBJ1-3; weak D call: TRBD1 (6 bases). The source is a human donor who had recovered from COVID-19. This CDR3 reads CASSYGGLSGNTIYF. The CDR3, as DNA: TGTGCCAGCAGTTACGGGGGCCTCTCTGGAAACACCATATATTTT.